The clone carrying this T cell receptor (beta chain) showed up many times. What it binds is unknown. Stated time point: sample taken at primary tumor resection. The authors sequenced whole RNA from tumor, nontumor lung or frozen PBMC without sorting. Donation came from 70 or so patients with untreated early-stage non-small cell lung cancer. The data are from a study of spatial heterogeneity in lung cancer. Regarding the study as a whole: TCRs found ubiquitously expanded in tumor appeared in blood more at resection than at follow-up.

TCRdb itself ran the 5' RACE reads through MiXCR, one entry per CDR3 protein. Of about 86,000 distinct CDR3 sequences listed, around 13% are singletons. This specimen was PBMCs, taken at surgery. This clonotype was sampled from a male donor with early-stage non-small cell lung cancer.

CDR3 in DNA: TGTGCCAGCAGCCCCAACCCTAGCGGACTCAATGAGCAGTTCTTC. This encodes CASSPNPSGLNEQFF. The V and J genes are TRBV7-9 and TRBJ2-1; 7 bases align to TRBD2. The V segment lost 5 bases and the J segment 6 bases; nucleotides outside the gene matches: 10. Germline CDR1 SEHNR, CDR2 FQNEAQ (reference sequence). The CDR3 has 15 residues.